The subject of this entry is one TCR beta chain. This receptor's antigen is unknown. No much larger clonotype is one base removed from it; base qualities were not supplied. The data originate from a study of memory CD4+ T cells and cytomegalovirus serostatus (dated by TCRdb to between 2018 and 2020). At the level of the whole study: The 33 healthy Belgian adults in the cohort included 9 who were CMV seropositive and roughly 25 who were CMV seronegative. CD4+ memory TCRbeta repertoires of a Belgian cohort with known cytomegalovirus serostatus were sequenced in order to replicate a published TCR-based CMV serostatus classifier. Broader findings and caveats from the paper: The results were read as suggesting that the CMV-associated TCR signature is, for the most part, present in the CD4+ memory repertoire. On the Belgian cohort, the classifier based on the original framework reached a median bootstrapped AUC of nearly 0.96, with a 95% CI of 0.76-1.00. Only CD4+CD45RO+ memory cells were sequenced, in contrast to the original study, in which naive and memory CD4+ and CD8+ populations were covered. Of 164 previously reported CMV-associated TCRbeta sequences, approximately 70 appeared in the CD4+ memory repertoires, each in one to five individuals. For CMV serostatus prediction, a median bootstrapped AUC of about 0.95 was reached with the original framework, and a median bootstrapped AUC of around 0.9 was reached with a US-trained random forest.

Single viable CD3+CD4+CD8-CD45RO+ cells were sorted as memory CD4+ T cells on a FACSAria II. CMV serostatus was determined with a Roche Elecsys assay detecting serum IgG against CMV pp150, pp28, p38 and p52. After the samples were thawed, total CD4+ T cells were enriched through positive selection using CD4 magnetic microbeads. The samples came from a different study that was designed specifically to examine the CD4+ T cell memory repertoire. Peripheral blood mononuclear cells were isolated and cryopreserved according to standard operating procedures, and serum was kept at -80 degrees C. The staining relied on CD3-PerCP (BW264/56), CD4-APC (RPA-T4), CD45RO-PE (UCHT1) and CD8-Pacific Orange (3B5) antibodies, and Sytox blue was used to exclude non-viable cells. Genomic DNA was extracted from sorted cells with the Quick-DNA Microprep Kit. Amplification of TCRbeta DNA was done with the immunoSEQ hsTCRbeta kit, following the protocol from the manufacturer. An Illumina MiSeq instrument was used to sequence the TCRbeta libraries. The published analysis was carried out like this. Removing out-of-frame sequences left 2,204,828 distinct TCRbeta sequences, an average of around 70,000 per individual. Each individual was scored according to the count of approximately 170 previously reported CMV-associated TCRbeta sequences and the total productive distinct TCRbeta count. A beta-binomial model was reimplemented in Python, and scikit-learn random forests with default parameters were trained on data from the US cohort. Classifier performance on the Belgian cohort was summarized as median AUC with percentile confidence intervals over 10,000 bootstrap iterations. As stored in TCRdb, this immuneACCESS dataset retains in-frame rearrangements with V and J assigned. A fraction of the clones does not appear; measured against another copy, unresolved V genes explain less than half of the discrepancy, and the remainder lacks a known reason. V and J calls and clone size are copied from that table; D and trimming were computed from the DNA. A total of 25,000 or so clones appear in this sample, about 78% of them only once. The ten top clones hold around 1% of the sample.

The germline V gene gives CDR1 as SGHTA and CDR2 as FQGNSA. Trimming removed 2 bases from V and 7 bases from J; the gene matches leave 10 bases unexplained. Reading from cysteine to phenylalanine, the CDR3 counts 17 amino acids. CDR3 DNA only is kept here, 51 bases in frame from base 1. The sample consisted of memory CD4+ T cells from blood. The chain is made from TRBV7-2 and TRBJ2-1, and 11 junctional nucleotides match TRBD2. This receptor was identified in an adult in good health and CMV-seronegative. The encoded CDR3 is CASSLSVAGGLKNEQFF. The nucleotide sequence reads TGTGCCAGCAGCTTATCGGTAGCGGGAGGGCTTAAGAATGAGCAGTTCTTC.